The 8 T cell receptor beta chains given below trace back to one sample, sequenced in a study of blood T cell repertoires in COVID-19. Generated by immunoSEQ multiplex PCR, the TCRdb table keeps only in-frame clones and is missing some. Of around 390,000 clones detected, around nine tenths appear once; the ten largest clones hold 10%. Sequencing used PBMCs or T cells enriched from blood (not recorded which). All receptors derive from a woman aged 45-65 years who had recovered from COVID-19.

The chain recombines TRBV18 with TRBJ1-1, with TRBD1 matching over 9 bases. V was clipped by 1 base and J by 0 bases; unmatched bases: 6. Germline-derived CDR1 and CDR2 are KGHSH and LQKENI. The CDR3 length is 17 residues. The CDR3 loop reads CASSPRFTGGLNTEAFF. The CDR3 DNA follows: TGTGCCAGCTCACCACGCTTCACAGGGGGCTTGAACACTGAAGCTTTCTTT.

The chain links TRBV7-2 to TRBJ1-1, with D unclear. CDR1 and CDR2 from the germline V gene are SGHTA and FQGNSA. Trimming left V 5 bases short and J 7 bases short, with 11 bases between. The CDR3 loop spans 12 amino acids. DNA for the CDR3: TGTGCCAGCAGCCCCCTGGGCCTTGAAGCTTTCTTT. Amino acid sequence: CASSPLGLEAFF.

About this clone: The same CDR3 also results from other DNA sequences found in this sample. The gene calls are TRBV12-3 or TRBV12-4 and TRBJ2-7; 7 nucleotides agree with TRBD2. This CDR3 region has 13 residues. Unmatched junction bases numbered 3, after V lost 3 bases and J lost 4 bases. This CDR3 reads CASSFGGGYEQYF. In DNA form, the CDR3 reads TGTGCCAGCAGTTTTGGGGGGGGGTACGAGCAGTACTTC.

V gene TRBV14 combines with J gene TRBJ2-5; no clear D gene. The germline gives CDR1 SGHDN, CDR2 FVKESK. Trimming took 4 bases from V and 1 from J, leaving 7 bases between them. The CDR3 consists of 13 residues. The CDR3 nucleotides are TGTGCCAGCAGCCTCGCGAGCCAAGAGACCCAGTACTTC. This translates into CASSLASQETQYF.

V gene TRBV10-3 combines with J gene TRBJ1-2; D is ambiguous. CDR1 is ENHRY, CDR2 SYGVKD, per germline. Trimming removed 3 bases from V and 13 bases from J, with 18 bases in between. The CDR3 totals 13 residues. The CDR3 sequence is CAISDPRTLIGTF. The CDR3 nucleotides are TGTGCCATCAGTGACCCCAGGACTCTCATCGGCACCTTC.

Concerning this clone itself: At one of its ends the junction is not consistent with the germline gene, which may arise from a read error. This chain uses TRBV6-1 with TRBJ2-7, with 10 bases aligning to TRBD2. This CDR3 region has 16 residues. Germline loops: CDR1 MNHNS, CDR2 SASEGT. CDR3 coding DNA: TGTGCCAGCAGGGAAGGACTAGCGGAGGTATCCTACGAGCAGTACTTC. Translation gives CASREGLAEVSYEQYF.

The CDR3 here is CASSGGDRHAEAFF. CDR3 nucleotides: TGTGCCAGCAGCGGAGGGGACCGCCACGCTGAAGCTTTCTTT. The chain carries TRBV7-9 and TRBJ1-1, with D tentatively TRBD1 (5 bases). Trimming stripped 5 bases from V and 6 bases from J, with 16 bases between. The CDR3 has 14 residues. Germline CDR1 reads SEHNR; CDR2 reads FQNEAQ (reference sequence).

The chain links TRBV19 to TRBJ1-5; 8 positions agree with TRBD1. The CDR3 runs 13 residues. V dropped 6 bases and J dropped 5; count of bases not matched to a gene: 3. Germline lookup yields CDR1 LNHDA and CDR2 SQIVND (reference sequence). CDR3 amino acids: CASRDRVDQPQHF. The CDR3 nucleotides are TGTGCCAGTAGGGACAGGGTAGATCAGCCCCAGCATTTT.